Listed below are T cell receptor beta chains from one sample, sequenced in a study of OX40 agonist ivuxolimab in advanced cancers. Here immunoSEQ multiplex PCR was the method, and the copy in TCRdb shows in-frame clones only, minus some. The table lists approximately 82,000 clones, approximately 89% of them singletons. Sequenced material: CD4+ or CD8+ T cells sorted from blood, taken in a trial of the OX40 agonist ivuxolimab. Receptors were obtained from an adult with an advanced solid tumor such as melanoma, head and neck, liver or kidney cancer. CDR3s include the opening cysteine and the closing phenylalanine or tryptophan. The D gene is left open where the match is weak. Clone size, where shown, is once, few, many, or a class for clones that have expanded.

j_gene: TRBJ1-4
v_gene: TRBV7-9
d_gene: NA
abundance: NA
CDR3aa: CASSDGKLLVGSEKLFF
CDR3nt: TGTGCCAGCAGCGACGGGAAATTACTCGTGGGTAGTGAAAAACTGTTTTTT

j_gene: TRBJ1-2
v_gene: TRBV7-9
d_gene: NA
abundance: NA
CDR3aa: CASSLTGTYGYTF
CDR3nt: TGTGCCAGCAGCTTAACGGGCACTTATGGCTACACCTTC

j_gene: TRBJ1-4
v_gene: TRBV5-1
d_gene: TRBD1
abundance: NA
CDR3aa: CASSTYGTGRRTADEKLFF
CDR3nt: TGCGCCAGCAGCACTTATGGGACAGGGCGAAGGACGGCGGATGAAAAACTGTTTTTT

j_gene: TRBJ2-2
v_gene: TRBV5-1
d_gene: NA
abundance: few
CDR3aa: CASSLNPQGRRTEDTGELFF
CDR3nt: TGCGCCAGCAGCTTGAATCCACAGGGACGACGCACTGAAGACACCGGGGAGCTGTTTTTT

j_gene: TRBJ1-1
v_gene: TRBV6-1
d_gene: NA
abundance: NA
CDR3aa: CASSEGSWSTEAFF
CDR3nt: TGTGCCAGCAGTGAAGGGAGTTGGAGCACTGAAGCTTTCTTT

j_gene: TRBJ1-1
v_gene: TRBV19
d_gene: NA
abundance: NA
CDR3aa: CASSTLTRNTEAFF
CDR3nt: TGTGCCAGTAGTACCCTAACTCGGAACACTGAAGCTTTCTTT

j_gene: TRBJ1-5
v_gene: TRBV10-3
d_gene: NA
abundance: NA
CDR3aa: CAISVELNQPQHF
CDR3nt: TGTGCCATCAGTGTGGAACTTAATCAGCCCCAGCATTTT

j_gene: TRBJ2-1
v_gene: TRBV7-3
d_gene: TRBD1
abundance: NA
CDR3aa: CASSRGTADYNEQFF
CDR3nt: TGTGCCAGCAGCAGGGGGACAGCAGACTACAATGAGCAGTTCTTC

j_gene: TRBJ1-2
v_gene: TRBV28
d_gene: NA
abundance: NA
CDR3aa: CASRKANTPYGYTF
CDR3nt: TGTGCCAGCAGAAAGGCCAATACCCCTTATGGCTACACCTTC

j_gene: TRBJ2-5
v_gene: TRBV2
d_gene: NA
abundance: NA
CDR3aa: CASSFLGETQYF
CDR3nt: TGTGCCAGCAGTTTTCTTGGGGAGACCCAGTACTTC

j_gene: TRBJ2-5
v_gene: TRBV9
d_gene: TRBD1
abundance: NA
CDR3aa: CASSIMGQRETQYF
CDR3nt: TGTGCCAGCAGCATCATGGGACAGCGGGAGACCCAGTACTTC

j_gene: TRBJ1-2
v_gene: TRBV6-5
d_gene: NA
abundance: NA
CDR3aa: CASSYSDWFYGYTF
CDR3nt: TGTGCCAGCAGTTACTCAGATTGGTTCTATGGCTACACCTTC

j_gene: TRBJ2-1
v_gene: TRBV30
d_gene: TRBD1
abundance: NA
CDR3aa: CAWQQGPPNEQFF
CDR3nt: TGTGCCTGGCAACAGGGGCCCCCCAATGAGCAGTTCTTC

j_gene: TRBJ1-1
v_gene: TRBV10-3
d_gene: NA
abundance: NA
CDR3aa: CATQGQANTEAFF
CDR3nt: TGTGCGACCCAAGGGCAGGCGAACACTGAAGCTTTCTTT

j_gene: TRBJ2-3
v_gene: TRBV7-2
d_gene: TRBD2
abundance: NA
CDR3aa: CASSFSGGADTQYF
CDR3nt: TGTGCCAGCAGCTTTAGCGGGGGGGCAGATACGCAGTATTTT

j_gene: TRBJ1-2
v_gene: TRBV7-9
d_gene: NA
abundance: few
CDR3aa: CASTIGGVDYGYTF
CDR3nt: TGTGCCAGCACCATAGGGGGAGTCGACTATGGCTACACCTTC

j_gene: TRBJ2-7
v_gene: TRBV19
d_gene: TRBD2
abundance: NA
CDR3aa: CASGGLAGFTGEQYF
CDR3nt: TGTGCCAGTGGTGGACTAGCGGGGTTTACAGGCGAGCAGTACTTC

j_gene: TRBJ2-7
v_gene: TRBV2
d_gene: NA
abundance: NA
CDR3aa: CASSRKYEQYF
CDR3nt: TGTGCCAGCAGTCGAAAGTACGAGCAGTACTTC

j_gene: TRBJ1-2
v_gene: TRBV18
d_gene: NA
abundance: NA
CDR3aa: CASSPPGRGGGYTF
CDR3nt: TGTGCCAGCTCACCACCTGGTCGAGGAGGAGGCTACACCTTC

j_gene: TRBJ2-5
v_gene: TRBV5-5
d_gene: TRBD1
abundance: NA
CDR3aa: CASSPGQGAETQYF
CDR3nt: TGTGCCAGCAGCCCGGGACAGGGGGCCGAGACCCAGTACTTC

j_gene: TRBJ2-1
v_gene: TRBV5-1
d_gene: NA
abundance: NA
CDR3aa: CASSLGGTTSNEQFF
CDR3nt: TGCGCCAGCAGCTTGGGGGGGACCACAAGCAATGAGCAGTTCTTC

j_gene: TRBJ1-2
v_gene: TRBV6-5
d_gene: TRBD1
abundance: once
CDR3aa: CASSLTSRQGNGYTF
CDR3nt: TGTGCCAGCAGTCTTACTTCACGACAGGGAAATGGCTACACCTTC

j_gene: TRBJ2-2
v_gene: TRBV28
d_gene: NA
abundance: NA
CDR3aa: CASSLWDTGELFF
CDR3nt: TGTGCCAGCAGTTTGTGGGACACCGGGGAGCTGTTTTTT